One sample yielded the 32 T cell receptor beta chains listed below, sequenced in a study of control samples from healthy donors and cancer patients. Generated by immunoSEQ multiplex PCR, the TCRdb table keeps only in-frame clones and is missing some. The repertoire holds roughly 120,000 clones, with roughly 84% as singletons. Sequencing was performed on blood. These receptor sequences come from a man aged 45-65 years in good health.

This chain links TRBV3-1 (or the pseudogene TRBV3-2) with TRBJ1-6; D may be TRBD1 (5 bases). Germline V lookup: CDR1 LGHDT, CDR2 YNNKEL (reference sequence). The V end lost 5 bases, the J end lost 3 bases, and 11 bases lay between the germline ends. CDR3 length equals 15 residues. The CDR3 DNA reads as TGTGCCAGCAGCACACAGGATATCTATAATTCACCCCTCCACTTT. It codes for CASSTQDIYNSPLHF.

V gene TRBV7-3 combines with J gene TRBJ2-5; TRBD1 aligns across 9 bases. There are 14 residues in the CDR3. Per the germline V gene, CDR1 is SGHTA and CDR2 is FQGTGA. V lost 8 bases to trimming and J lost 7 bases; unmatched junction nucleotides: 11. CDR3 amino acids: CASSRVDRGGTQYF. The DNA for the CDR3 is TGTGCCAGCTCTAGGGTGGACAGGGGTGGGACCCAGTACTTC. Combining the CDR3 with reference TRBV7-3 and TRBJ2-5 gives the whole variable domain GAGVSQTPSNKVTEKGKYVELRCDPISGHTALYWYRQSLGQGPEFLIYFQGTGAADDSGLPNDRFFAVRPEGSVSTLKIQRTERGDSAVYLCASSRVDRGGTQYFGPGTRLLVL.

This chain joins TRBV19 and TRBJ1-4; D remains unclear. The CDR3 contains 12 residues. Germline CDR1 LNHDA, CDR2 SQIVND (reference sequence). V was trimmed by 4 bases and J by 8 bases, leaving 8 bases between them. The CDR3 here is CASSTPLEKLFF. Here the CDR3 DNA reads TGTGCCAGTAGTACACCCCTCGAAAAACTGTTTTTT.

V is TRBV24-1 and J is TRBJ1-5; D is perhaps TRBD1 (5 bases). The CDR3 consists of 16 residues. V lost 2 bases and J 5 bases, leaving 15 bases between the germline ends. Germline CDR1 is KGHDR and CDR2 is SFDVKD. The CDR3 DNA sequence: TGTGCCACCAGTGATTCTCGGGGCGGGGGACATCAGCCCCAGCATTTT. This gives the protein CATSDSRGGGHQPQHF.

This chain uses TRBV7-3 with TRBJ1-1; D is ambiguous. The CDR3 length is 13 residues. V lost 2 bases and J lost 6, with 10 bases in between. Germline assignment: CDR1 SGHTA and CDR2 FQGTGA. The CDR3 protein is CASSLGSEAEAFF. In DNA form, the CDR3 reads TGTGCCAGCAGCTTAGGATCTGAAGCTGAAGCTTTCTTT.

The chain uses TRBV3-1 (or the pseudogene TRBV3-2) and TRBJ1-1; the match to TRBD1 covers 7 bases. The CDR3 totals 13 residues. V gave up 5 bases and J gave up 8 bases; unmatched junction bases: 8. Germline values: CDR1 LGHDT, CDR2 YNNKEL (reference sequence). CDR3 amino acids: CASSLRGTEEAFF. The CDR3 DNA follows: TGTGCCAGCAGCTTACGGGGGACAGAAGAAGCTTTCTTT.

The chain recombines TRBV19 with TRBJ2-3; D perhaps matches TRBD2 (7 bases). This CDR3 contains 15 residues. Trimming took 7 bases from V and 2 from J, leaving 16 bases between them. The germline V gene encodes CDR1 LNHDA and CDR2 SQIVND (reference sequence). This CDR3 reads CASNQRGGTTDTQYF. CDR3 DNA: TGTGCCAGTAATCAGAGGGGGGGTACCACAGATACGCAGTATTTT. Supplemented by reference TRBV19 and TRBJ2-3, the full variable domain reads DGGITQSPKYLFRKEGQNVTLSCEQNLNHDAMYWYRQDPGQGLRLIYYSQIVNDFQKGDIAEGYSVSREKKESFPLTVTSAQKNPTAFYLCASNQRGGTTDTQYFGPGTRLTVL.

The rearrangement joins TRBV19 to TRBJ1-2, with D unclear. The CDR3 is 15 amino acids. Germline lookup yields CDR1 LNHDA and CDR2 SQIVND (reference sequence). Trimming pared 5 bases from V and 7 bases from J, leaving 20 bases between. The CDR3 is CASSSVEGRRGGYTF. CDR3 DNA sequence: TGTGCCAGTAGTTCCGTAGAAGGGCGGCGTGGTGGCTACACCTTC.

The rearrangement uses TRBV9 and TRBJ2-5; weak D call: TRBD1 (6 bases). Trimming took 0 bases from V and 1 from J, leaving 13 bases between them. The CDR3 sequence is 16 residues long. CDR1 is SGDLS, CDR2 YYNGEE, per germline. DNA of the CDR3: TGTGCCAGCAGCGTAGGGGTAGGGGGAATCCAAGAGACCCAGTACTTC. Residues: CASSVGVGGIQETQYF.

The CDR3 loop reads CAISESEVNQPQHF. The CDR3 region has the DNA TGTGCCATCAGTGAGTCGGAGGTGAATCAGCCCCAGCATTTT. The chain couples TRBV10-3 to TRBJ1-5, with D uncertain. The V and J ends lost 0 bases and 4 bases respectively, with 7 bases between them. The CDR3 runs 14 residues. Germline V gene lookup returns CDR1 ENHRY and CDR2 SYGVKD.

The V call is TRBV13, the J call TRBJ2-2; 12 positions match TRBD1. This CDR3 has 23 amino acids. CDR1 and CDR2 (germline): PRHDT, FYEKMQ (reference sequence). V shed 1 base and J 0 bases; nucleotides not matched to a gene: 18. The CDR3, as DNA: TGTGCCAGCAGCTTAGACTATGGGACAGGGGGCAAGATCCCCGCCGCGAACACCGGGGAGCTGTTTTTT. Translating gives CASSLDYGTGGKIPAANTGELFF.

This chain links TRBV6-1 with TRBJ2-1, with D perhaps TRBD1 (5 bases). Germline V gene lookup returns CDR1 MNHNS and CDR2 SASEGT. The CDR3 spans 17 residues. The V and J ends lost 2 bases and 0 bases respectively, with 14 bases between them. CDR3 sequence reads: CASSEYHGTGSYNEQFF. CDR3 in DNA: TGTGCCAGCAGTGAATACCACGGAACAGGCTCCTACAATGAGCAGTTCTTC.

The V call is TRBV9, the J call TRBJ1-1; no clear D gene. The CDR3 sequence is 14 residues long. Germline-derived CDR1 and CDR2 are SGDLS and YYNGEE. The V gene lost 0 bases and the J gene lost 6 bases, with 12 bases spanning the gap. CDR3 in amino acids: CASSVGPESAEAFF. In DNA, the CDR3 is TGTGCCAGCAGCGTAGGGCCGGAGTCCGCTGAAGCTTTCTTT.

This clone was seen a few times. This rearrangement joins TRBV7-2 to TRBJ1-2, with 9 bases lining up with TRBD1. Trimming cost V 2 bases and J 6 bases; bases outside gene matches: 13. The CDR3 sequence is 17 residues long. The germline gives CDR1 SGHTA, CDR2 FQGNSA. The CDR3 protein is CASSLNPQGAKRNGYTF. The CDR3 DNA reads TGTGCCAGCAGCTTAAATCCACAGGGGGCAAAAAGGAATGGCTACACCTTC.

The chain recombines TRBV4-1 with TRBJ1-1; D remains unclear. Germline CDR1 reads MGHRA; CDR2 reads YSYEKL. Deletions cut 0 bases from V and 4 bases from J, with 12 bases between. The CDR3 covers 15 residues. Here the CDR3 reads CASSQEETMITEAFF. The CDR3 region has the DNA TGCGCCAGCAGCCAAGAAGAGACCATGATCACTGAAGCTTTCTTT.

The J gene is TRBJ2-2, the V gene TRBV19, with 8 bases identical to TRBD2. After removal of 7 bases from V and 6 bases from J, the junction contained 4 bases not matched to a gene. This CDR3 region has 13 residues. The germline gives CDR1 LNHDA, CDR2 SQIVND (reference sequence). The CDR3 loop reads CASNIGGAGELFF. CDR3 coding DNA: TGTGCCAGTAACATCGGGGGGGCCGGGGAGCTGTTTTTT.

The chain joins TRBV18 to TRBJ1-1; D is possibly TRBD1 (5 bases). Germline lookup yields CDR1 KGHSH and CDR2 LQKENI. The CDR3 has 13 residues. Trimming shortened V by 2 bases and J by 4 bases, and 8 bases separated the two germline ends. The CDR3 sequence is CASSPGGSTEAFF. CDR3 nucleotides: TGTGCCAGCTCACCAGGGGGGAGCACTGAAGCTTTCTTT.

The chain uses TRBV4-2 and TRBJ2-3; 8 bases are a match to TRBD1. This CDR3 spans 16 amino acids. V gave up 4 bases and J gave up 1 base; unmatched junction bases: 7. Germline values: CDR1 LGHNA, CDR2 YNFKEQ. The CDR3 loop reads CASSLGSRGRTDTQYF. The CDR3 DNA follows: TGTGCCAGCAGCCTAGGAAGCAGGGGGCGCACAGATACGCAGTATTTT.

The rearrangement links TRBV5-1 to TRBJ2-7; D remains ambiguous. Trimming shortened V by 0 bases and J by 3 bases, and 10 bases separated the two germline ends. Germline V gene lookup returns CDR1 SGHRS and CDR2 YFSETQ. The CDR3 loop spans 14 amino acids. CDR3 region: CASSLEAGNYEQYF. For the CDR3, the DNA is TGCGCCAGCAGCTTGGAGGCAGGAAACTACGAGCAGTACTTC. Looking up the rest from reference TRBV5-1 and TRBJ2-7 gives the full variable domain: KAGVTQTPRYLIKTRGQQVTLSCSPISGHRSVSWYQQTPGQGLQFLFEYFSETQRNKGNFPGRFSGRQFSNSRSEMNVSTLELGDSALYLCASSLEAGNYEQYFGPGTRLTVT.

In the case of this clone: Other nucleotide sequences in the sample specify the same CDR3. V usage is TRBV7-3 and J usage is TRBJ2-3; the D is unclear. The CDR3 is 14 amino acids. Germline CDR1 and CDR2: SGHTA and FQGTGA. The V end was cut by 0 bases, the J end by 1 base, with 5 bases between. CDR3 bases: TGTGCCAGCAGCTTAACGCCTGGCACAGATACGCAGTATTTT. Translated, it gives CASSLTPGTDTQYF.

The chain is built from TRBV2 and TRBJ1-4; 11 nucleotides agree with TRBD1. Per the germline V gene, CDR1 is SNHLY and CDR2 is FYNNEI. The V and J ends lost 10 bases and 9 bases, in that order; junction bases with no gene match: 7. This CDR3 has 13 residues. The CDR3 loop is CATTPDRGQKLFF. The CDR3 DNA is TGTGCCACCACCCCGGACAGGGGGCAAAAACTGTTTTTT.

V usage is TRBV25-1 and J usage is TRBJ1-4, with D unresolved. V lost 3 bases and J 0 bases, leaving 8 bases between the germline ends. The CDR3 sequence is 15 residues long. Germline-derived CDR1 and CDR2 are MGHDK and SYGVNS. This CDR3 reads CASSDHSATNEKLFF. CDR3 bases: TGTGCCAGCAGTGATCACAGTGCAACTAATGAAAAACTGTTTTTT.

The chain employs TRBV6-6 and TRBJ1-4, with D uncertain. Trimming shortened V by 0 bases and J by 6 bases, and 8 bases separated the two germline ends. Germline V gives CDR1 MNHNY, CDR2 SVGAGI (reference sequence). There are 14 residues in the CDR3. The CDR3 DNA reads as TGTGCCAGCAGTTACTCAACAAAAGATGAAAAACTGTTTTTT. Protein sequence: CASSYSTKDEKLFF.

The chain couples TRBV2 to TRBJ2-1, with D tentatively TRBD1 or TRBD2 (6 bases each). CDR3 length equals 17 residues. Trimming removed 0 bases at V and 6 bases at J, with 18 bases between. Germline values: CDR1 SNHLY, CDR2 FYNNEI. The CDR3 DNA is TGTGCCAGCAGTGAAGCGGGGCTAGGGGGGAGAGCCAATGAGCAGTTCTTC. Its translation: CASSEAGLGGRANEQFF.

The chain links TRBV5-4 to TRBJ1-3, with D perhaps TRBD1 (6 bases). Trimming shortened V by 0 bases and J by 2 bases, and 6 bases separated the two germline ends. Germline loops: CDR1 SGHNT, CDR2 YYREEE (reference sequence). The CDR3 is 14 amino acids. The CDR3, as DNA: TGTGCCAGCAGCTTGGGACAGGCTGGAAACACCATATATTTT. It translates to CASSLGQAGNTIYF.

This chain uses TRBV3-1 (or the pseudogene TRBV3-2) with TRBJ2-5; 9 nucleotides line up with TRBD1. CDR1 is LGHDT, CDR2 YNNKEL, per germline (reference sequence). The CDR3 runs 17 residues. Trimming cost V 0 bases and J 5 bases; bases outside gene matches: 10. In nucleotides, the CDR3 is TGTGCCAGCAGCCAAGATCTAGGACAGGGGCCTCGGGAGACCCAGTACTTC. Protein: CASSQDLGQGPRETQYF.

The rearrangement joins TRBV5-4 to TRBJ2-7; D may be TRBD1 or TRBD2 (5 bases each). Germline V gene lookup returns CDR1 SGHNT and CDR2 YYREEE (reference sequence). The CDR3 is made up of 14 amino acids. V lost 4 bases, J lost 3 bases, and 14 bases lay in between. As DNA, the CDR3 is TGTGCCAGCAGCCTGGGACCGCCTATCTACGAGCAGTACTTC. Its protein product is CASSLGPPIYEQYF. Full variable domain (missing parts from reference TRBV5-4 and TRBJ2-7): ETGVTQSPTHLIKTRGQQVTLRCSSQSGHNTVSWYQQALGQGPQFIFQYYREEENGRGNFPPRFSGLQFPNYSSELNVNALELDDSALYLCASSLGPPIYEQYFGPGTRLTVT.

The rearrangement links TRBV6-5 to TRBJ1-3, with a weak D call TRBD1 (6 bases). The V end was cut by 5 bases, the J end by 0 bases, with 11 bases between. CDR3 size: 15 residues. Germline CDR1 and CDR2: MNHEY and SVGAGI. DNA for the CDR3: TGTGCCAGCAGTCGACAGGCCTTCTCTGGAAACACCATATATTTT. Protein sequence: CASSRQAFSGNTIYF.

The V and J genes are TRBV7-8 and TRBJ1-2; D perhaps matches TRBD1 (6 bases). Trimming pared 1 base from V and 4 bases from J, leaving 13 bases between. Germline V gene data show CDR1 as SGHVS and CDR2 as FQNEAQ. The CDR3 runs to 15 residues. The CDR3 nucleotides read TGTGCCAGCAGCTTAGGTGCAGGGGTAGGCTATGGCTACACCTTC. It is translated as CASSLGAGVGYGYTF.

This sequence joins TRBV5-1 and TRBJ1-6; 7 nucleotides agree with TRBD1. Looked up from germline, CDR1 is SGHRS and CDR2 is YFSETQ. V was clipped by 7 bases and J by 13 bases; unmatched bases: 8. The CDR3 runs to 12 residues. This chain's CDR3 is CASAETGTPLHF. The CDR3 DNA sequence: TGCGCCAGCGCGGAGACAGGGACCCCCCTCCACTTT.

The chain uses TRBV7-9 and TRBJ2-7, with D uncertain. Germline V gives CDR1 SEHNR, CDR2 FQNEAQ (reference sequence). V gave up 3 bases and J gave up 2 bases, with 11 bases separating them. The CDR3 is 14 residues long. CDR3 protein: CASSFGLNPYEQYF. The CDR3, as DNA: TGTGCCAGCAGCTTTGGGTTAAACCCCTACGAGCAGTACTTC.

There are a few counts of this clone. This chain links TRBV5-1 with TRBJ2-2; TRBD2 is a possible D gene (5 bases). This CDR3 has 14 amino acids. The V end was cut by 1 base, the J end by 4 bases, with 8 bases between. From germline, CDR1 is SGHRS and CDR2 YFSETQ. In DNA, the CDR3 is TGCGCCAGCAGCTTGACGGCGGGCACCGGGGAGCTGTTTTTT. It is translated as CASSLTAGTGELFF.